This TCR beta chain was obtained from a study of blood T cells in healthy people across ages. Study-level points and caveats: Estimates drawn from one million T cells were deemed to understate diversity. It was not possible, with unsorted PBMCs, to conclusively compare naive and antigen-experienced cells.

This clonotype was seen only once. The antigen remains undetermined. This may be a read error: a much more frequent sequence differs by one nucleotide. The sample providers were healthy Caucasian people from Russia, aged roughly 6 to 95. Through a sample-barcoded 5' primer and a J-beta primer mix, a second PCR was run for roughly 7 to 12 cycles. TCRdb ran MiXCR on the 5' RACE reads and lists one entry per CDR3 protein. The data contain just under 900,000 distinct CDR3 sequences, roughly 26% of them singletons. The sample consisted of blood. The clonotype comes from an elderly woman in good health.

In nucleotides, the CDR3 is TGTGCCAACGGACGACTAGCGGGGGGCTACAATGAGCAGTTCTTC. This sequence encodes CANGRLAGGYNEQFF. The V call is TRBV2, the J call TRBJ2-1; 13 bases match TRBD2. The germline V gene encodes CDR1 SNHLY and CDR2 FYNNEI. The CDR3 consists of 15 residues. After removal of 10 bases from V and 3 bases from J, the junction contained 6 bases not matched to a gene.